The clone carrying this T cell receptor (beta chain) showed up just a few times. Antigen specificity is unknown. This sample stems from a study of tumour-infiltrating T cells in Burkitt lymphoma. Study-wide points: Many Burkitt lymphoma patients shared several public clonotypes.

J lost 2 bases, V lost 1 base, and 6 bases had no gene match. This CDR3 comprises 18 residues. Looked up from germline, CDR1 is SGDLS and CDR2 is YYNGEE. Some clones are missing from TCRdb's copy, which holds only in-frame ones; the method was immunoSEQ multiplex PCR. The table includes about 50,000 clones, more than 25% detected once. The receptor was isolated from a human donor with Burkitt lymphoma. This chain links TRBV9 with TRBJ2-3, with 14 nucleotides matching TRBD2. Input material: tumor tissue. CDR3 region: CASSVLGLAGDFTDTQYF. The DNA for the CDR3 is TGTGCCAGCAGCGTATTGGGACTAGCGGGGGACTTCACAGATACGCAGTATTTT.